The 7 T cell receptor beta chains below were found in one sample sequenced in a study of radiation and T cells in renal cell carcinoma. Sample time point: blood 2 weeks post-SBRT. Treatment in this sample: 15 Gy SBRT to primary tumor, nephrectomy 4 weeks later. This table comes from immunoSEQ multiplex PCR, and its TCRdb copy is limited to in-frame clones, with some not included. The table shows around 130,000 clones, with roughly four fifths occurring only once. The sample was blood, taken from a patient whose treatment included radiotherapy and nephrectomy. These receptors were collected from a woman aged 55-69 years with renal cell carcinoma.

The genes are TRBV19 and TRBJ1-2, with TRBD1 matching 7 bases. J lost 1 base, V lost 4 bases, and 6 bases had no gene match. This CDR3 region has 15 residues. Per the germline V gene, CDR1 is LNHDA and CDR2 is SQIVND (reference sequence). The CDR3 nucleotides are TGTGCCAGTAGTAGCGGGACAGCGATTAACTATGGCTACACCTTC. Its protein product is CASSSGTAINYGYTF.

J is TRBJ2-2 and V is TRBV11-3; D is perhaps TRBD1 (6 bases). Germline V gene lookup returns CDR1 SGHNT and CDR2 YENEEA. The CDR3 runs 14 residues. Trimming took off 4 bases at V and 2 bases at J, with 8 bases between the two ends. CDR3 nucleotide sequence: TGTGCCAGCAGCTGGGGGCGAAACACCGGGGAGCTGTTTTTT. This gives the protein CASSWGRNTGELFF.

This clone has only one observation. This sequence joins TRBV20-1 and TRBJ2-5; unclear D gene. Trimming pared 7 bases from V and 1 base from J, leaving 7 bases between. This CDR3 region has 11 residues. Germline CDR1 is DFQATT and CDR2 is SNEGSKA (reference sequence). The CDR3 DNA sequence: TGCAGTGTATCTAGCCAAGAGACCCAGTACTTC. This translates into CSVSSQETQYF.

The chain carries TRBV4-2 and TRBJ1-1; 11 bases line up with TRBD1. The CDR3 runs 18 residues. Unmatched junction bases numbered 10, after V lost 4 bases and J lost 0 bases. Germline V gene sequence: CDR1 LGHNA, CDR2 YNFKEQ. The CDR3 sequence: CASSRESGTGGMNTEAFF. CDR3 nucleotide sequence: TGTGCCAGCAGCCGCGAAAGCGGGACAGGGGGGATGAACACTGAAGCTTTCTTT.

The CDR3 here is CASTDRASTDTQYF. The CDR3 DNA sequence: TGCGCCAGTACCGACAGGGCTAGCACAGATACGCAGTATTTT. The chain carries TRBV5-1 and TRBJ2-3; TRBD1 agrees at 7 bases. After removal of 8 bases from V and 0 bases from J, the junction contained 6 bases not matched to a gene. This CDR3 has 14 amino acids. In germline, CDR1 is SGHRS, CDR2 YFSETQ.

The V call is TRBV5-3, the J call TRBJ2-5; D gene unclear. The DNA end lines up better with TRBJ2-7; the J call may be wrong. TRBV5-3 is known as an ORF, though its function is uncertain. CDR3 length: 13 amino acids. CDR3 coding DNA: TGTGCCAGAAGCTTGGGGTCTATCCACGAGCAGTACTTC. This sequence encodes CARSLGSIHEQYF.

The J gene is TRBJ2-7, the V gene TRBV27; D is possibly TRBD2 (6 bases). CDR1 and CDR2 from the germline V gene are MNHEY and SMNVEV (reference sequence). CDR3 length: 13 amino acids. The V end lost 3 bases, the J end lost 7 bases, and 13 bases lay between the germline ends. The CDR3 loop reads CASSFVGRREQYF. CDR3 nucleotide sequence: TGTGCCAGCAGTTTCGTTGGGAGGCGGGAGCAGTACTTC.